The clone carrying this T cell receptor (beta chain) has only one observation. The antigen remains unidentified. Repertoires were generated with immunoSEQ multiplex PCR, while TCRdb's copy carries only in-frame clones and drops some. The sample consists of 15,000 to 25,000 clones, around four fifths of them appearing once. Described time point: cycle 4 day 1 (C4D1), after five to seven weeks of nivolumab. All the patients suffered relapse after autologous stem cell transplantation, and brentuximab vedotin exposure differed. It was by magnetic negative selection that CD4+ T cells were purified from thawed PBMCs. This sample was taken from a study of PD-1 blockade in classical Hodgkin lymphoma. Study observations and caveats: Why the repertoires differ is still unclear, perhaps disease activity or prior therapy. Significant TCR diversity gains by C4D1 occurred in CD4+ but not CD8+ cells. Patients with an early start, nivolumab under 1 year after ASCT, were excluded.

The CDR3 is 16 amino acids. Germline CDR1 and CDR2: MNHNY and SVGAGI (reference sequence). The V gene end was trimmed by 6 bases and the J gene end by 5 bases; junction bases not matched to a gene: 15. The sample here was CD4+ T cells from blood, taken before the fourth cycle of nivolumab. The rearrangement joins TRBV6-6 to TRBJ2-7, with 8 bases identical to TRBD1. This clonotype was obtained from a human donor with classical Hodgkin lymphoma. The CDR3 protein is CASSNFGQGHFHEQYF. The CDR3 DNA reads TGTGCCAGCAGCAACTTCGGACAGGGTCATTTTCACGAGCAGTACTTC.